Sequencing of this TCR beta chain was carried out in a study of blood T cell repertoires in COVID-19. Generated by immunoSEQ multiplex PCR, the TCRdb table keeps only in-frame clones and is missing some. The repertoire includes about 200,000 clones, under 90% of them detected once, and approximately 9% sits in the top ten. V shed 0 bases and J shed 0 bases, with 7 bases lying between them. The germline V gene encodes CDR1 SGHRS and CDR2 YFSETQ. CDR3 length: 15 amino acids. On this clone itself: Other DNA sequences in this specimen translate into the identical CDR3.

Participants' own reports of clinical history determined their cohort assignment. This chain joins TRBV5-1 and TRBJ1-3; D possibly corresponds to TRBD1 (5 bases). The sequencing sample was made of PBMCs or T cells enriched from blood (not recorded which). The receptor was derived from a woman aged 50 to 60 with acute COVID-19. DNA for the CDR3: TGCGCCAGCAGCTTGGCAGGGATCTCTGGAAACACCATATATTTT. It yields the protein CASSLAGISGNTIYF. The full variable domain, completed using reference TRBV5-1 and TRBJ1-3, is KAGVTQTPRYLIKTRGQQVTLSCSPISGHRSVSWYQQTPGQGLQFLFEYFSETQRNKGNFPGRFSGRQFSNSRSEMNVSTLELGDSALYLCASSLAGISGNTIYFGEGSWLTVV.